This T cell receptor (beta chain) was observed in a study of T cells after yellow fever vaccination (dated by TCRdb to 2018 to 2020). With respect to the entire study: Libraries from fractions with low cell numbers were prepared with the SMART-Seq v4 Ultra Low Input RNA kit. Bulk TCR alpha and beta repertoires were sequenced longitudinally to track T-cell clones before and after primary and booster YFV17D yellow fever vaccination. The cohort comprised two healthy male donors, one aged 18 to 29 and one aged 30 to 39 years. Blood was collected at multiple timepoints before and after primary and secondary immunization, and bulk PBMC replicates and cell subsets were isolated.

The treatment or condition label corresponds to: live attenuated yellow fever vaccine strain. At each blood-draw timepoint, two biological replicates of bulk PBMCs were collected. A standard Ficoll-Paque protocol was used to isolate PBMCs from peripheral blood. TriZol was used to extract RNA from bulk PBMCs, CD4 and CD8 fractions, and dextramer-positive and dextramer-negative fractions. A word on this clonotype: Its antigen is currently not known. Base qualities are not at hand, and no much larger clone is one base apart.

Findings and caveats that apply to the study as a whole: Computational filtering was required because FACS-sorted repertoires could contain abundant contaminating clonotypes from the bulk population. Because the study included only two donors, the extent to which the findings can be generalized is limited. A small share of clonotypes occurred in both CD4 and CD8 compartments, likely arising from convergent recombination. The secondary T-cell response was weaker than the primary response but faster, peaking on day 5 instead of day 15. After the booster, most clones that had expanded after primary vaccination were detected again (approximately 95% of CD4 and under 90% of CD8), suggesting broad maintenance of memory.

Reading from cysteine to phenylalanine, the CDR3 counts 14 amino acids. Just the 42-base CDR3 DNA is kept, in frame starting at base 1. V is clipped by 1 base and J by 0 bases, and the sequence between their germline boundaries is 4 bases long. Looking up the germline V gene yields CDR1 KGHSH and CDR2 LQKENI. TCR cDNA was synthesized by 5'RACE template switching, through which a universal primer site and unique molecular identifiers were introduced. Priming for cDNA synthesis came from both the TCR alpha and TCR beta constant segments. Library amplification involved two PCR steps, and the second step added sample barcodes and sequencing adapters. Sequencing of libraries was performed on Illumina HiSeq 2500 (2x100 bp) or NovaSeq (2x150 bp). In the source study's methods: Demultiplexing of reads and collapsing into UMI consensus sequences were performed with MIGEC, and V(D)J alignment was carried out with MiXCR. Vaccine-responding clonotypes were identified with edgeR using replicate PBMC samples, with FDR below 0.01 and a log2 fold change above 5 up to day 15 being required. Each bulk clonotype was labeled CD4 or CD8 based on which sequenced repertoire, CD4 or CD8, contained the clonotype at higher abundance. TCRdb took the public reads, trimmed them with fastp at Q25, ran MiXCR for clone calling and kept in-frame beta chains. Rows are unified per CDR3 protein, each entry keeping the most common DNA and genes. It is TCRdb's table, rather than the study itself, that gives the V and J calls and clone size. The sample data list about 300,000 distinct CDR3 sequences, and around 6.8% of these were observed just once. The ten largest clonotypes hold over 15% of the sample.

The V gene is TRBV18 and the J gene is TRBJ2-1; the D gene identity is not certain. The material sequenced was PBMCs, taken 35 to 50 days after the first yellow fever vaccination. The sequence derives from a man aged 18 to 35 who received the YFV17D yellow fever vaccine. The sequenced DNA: TGTGCCAGCTCACCACTGAGCTCCTACAATGAGCAGTTCTTC. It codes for CASSPLSSYNEQFF. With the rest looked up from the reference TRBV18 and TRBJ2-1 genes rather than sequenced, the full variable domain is NAGVMQNPRHLVRRRGQEARLRCSPMKGHSHVYWYRQLPEEGLKFMVYLQKENIIDESGMPKERFSAEFPKEGPSILRIQQVVRGDSAAYFCASSPLSSYNEQFFGPGTRLTVL.